The 32 T cell receptor beta chains listed next were all sequenced from one sample in a study of blood T cell repertoires in COVID-19. Some clones are missing from TCRdb's copy, which holds only in-frame ones; the method was immunoSEQ multiplex PCR. The sample shows hundreds of thousands of clones, approximately 82% of them seen only once. What was sequenced was peripheral blood. The receptors here all came from a woman at least 80 years old with acute or convalescent COVID-19.

The V and J genes are TRBV7-8 and TRBJ2-3; 7 positions match TRBD2. Trimming took 5 bases from V and 1 from J; bases not matched to a gene: 9. The CDR3 loop spans 16 amino acids. Germline CDR1 and CDR2: SGHVS and FQNEAQ. CDR3 nucleotides: TGTGCCAGCAGCCCCGTGGGGGGGTTGGGCACAGATACGCAGTATTTT. It is translated as CASSPVGGLGTDTQYF. The full variable domain, completed using reference TRBV7-8 and TRBJ2-3, is GAGVSQSPRYKVAKRGQDVALRCDPISGHVSLFWYQQALGQGPEFLTYFQNEAQLDKSGLPSDRFFAERPEGSVSTLKIQRTQQEDSAVYLCASSPVGGLGTDTQYFGPGTRLTVL.

This chain connects TRBV27 to TRBJ2-2; 11 nucleotides align to TRBD2. J gave up 3 bases and V 3 bases, and 3 bases lay outside the gene matches. CDR1 and CDR2 (germline): MNHEY, SMNVEV (reference sequence). The CDR3 contains 16 residues. CDR3 nucleotide sequence: TGTGCCAGCAGTTTTTTAGCGGGGGGGTACACCGGGGAGCTGTTTTTT. Translation gives CASSFLAGGYTGELFF.

This clone was picked up a small number of times. The chain carries TRBV9 and TRBJ2-5; 12 positions match TRBD2. Germline V gene sequence: CDR1 SGDLS, CDR2 YYNGEE. The junction had 9 bases not matched to a gene; V was cut back by 4 bases and J by 5 bases. This CDR3 has 16 residues. DNA of the CDR3: TGTGCCAGCAGCTCCGGACTAGCGGGAACCGGGGAGACCCAGTACTTC. It codes for CASSSGLAGTGETQYF.

V and J are TRBV10-3 and TRBJ2-7; 11 bases map to TRBD1. In germline, CDR1 is ENHRY, CDR2 SYGVKD. V lost 0 bases to trimming and J lost 3 bases; unmatched junction nucleotides: 1. This CDR3 spans 15 amino acids. The chain's CDR3 is CAISESGTGGYEQYF. The CDR3 DNA is TGTGCCATCAGTGAGTCGGGGACAGGGGGCTACGAGCAGTACTTC.

This clone showed up just once. CDR3 residues: CASSYSRDEKLFF. The CDR3 DNA follows: TGTGCCAGCAGTTACTCGAGGGATGAAAAACTGTTTTTT. The gene calls are TRBV6-2 or TRBV6-3 and TRBJ1-4; D is unclear. With 0 bases removed from V and 6 bases from J, the gap between germline ends came to 5 bases. CDR1 MNHEY and CDR2 SVGEGT come from the germline V gene. CDR3 size: 13 residues.

This chain links TRBV5-1 with TRBJ2-7; D unclear. The CDR3 has 15 residues. Trimming left V 1 base short and J 0 bases short, with 11 bases between. The germline V gene has CDR1 SGHRS and CDR2 YFSETQ. CDR3 amino acids: CASSLQASSSYEQYF. The DNA of the CDR3 is TGCGCCAGCAGCTTGCAGGCGTCGAGCTCCTACGAGCAGTACTTC.

Only a few counts were recorded for this clone. This chain joins TRBV6-5 and TRBJ2-7; unclear D gene. Between the trimmed V and J ends, which lost 5 bases and 2 bases, there was a span of 4 bases. The germline V gene has CDR1 MNHEY and CDR2 SVGAGI. The CDR3 is made up of 11 amino acids. In DNA, the CDR3 is TGTGCCAGCAGTACTACCTACGAGCAGTACTTC. Translated, it gives CASSTTYEQYF.

This chain uses TRBV2 with TRBJ2-1, with 9 bases matching TRBD2. CDR1 and CDR2 (germline): SNHLY, FYNNEI. J lost 15 bases, V lost 2 bases, and 14 bases had no gene match. CDR3 length equals 15 residues. Written as DNA, the CDR3 is TGTGCCAGCAGTGAATATAGCGGGAGCATTACTAGTGGGTTCTTC. Its translation: CASSEYSGSITSGFF.

The chain employs TRBV20-1 and TRBJ2-7, with TRBD2 as a possible D gene (7 bases). V was shortened by 3 bases and J by 3 bases, with 18 bases between the two germline ends. The CDR3 contains 15 residues. CDR1 DFQATT and CDR2 SNEGSKA come from the germline V gene (reference sequence). CDR3 nucleotides: TGCAGTGCTAGTGCCGGGGGCGGGGGAGACTACGAGCAGTACTTC. Translating gives CSASAGGGGDYEQYF.

This clone came up a few times. The J gene is TRBJ1-4, the V gene TRBV30; no firm D call. V was pared by 1 base and J by 7 bases, with 10 bases between. In germline, CDR1 is GTSNPN, CDR2 SVGIG (reference sequence). The CDR3 sequence is 13 residues long. CDR3 protein: CAWSAVRGEKLFF. The CDR3 DNA follows: TGTGCCTGGAGTGCCGTCAGAGGTGAAAAACTGTTTTTT.

The genes are TRBV27 and TRBJ1-1; D perhaps matches TRBD1 (5 bases). This CDR3 is built from 15 residues. V lost 3 bases, J lost 7 bases, and 18 bases lay in between. Germline V gene lookup returns CDR1 MNHEY and CDR2 SMNVEV (reference sequence). In DNA, the CDR3 is TGTGCCAGCAGTTTGAGGACGGGGGGATGGCGTGAAGCTTTCTTT. It yields the protein CASSLRTGGWREAFF.

This clone appeared a few times. The chain carries TRBV19 and TRBJ2-1; TRBD1 matches 8 bases. The V and J ends lost 4 bases and 6 bases, in that order; junction bases with no gene match: 11. This CDR3 has 16 residues. Germline-derived CDR1 and CDR2 are LNHDA and SQIVND (reference sequence). This chain's CDR3 is CASSKSGLTGGNEQFF. The CDR3 bases are TGTGCCAGTAGTAAGAGCGGCTTAACAGGGGGCAATGAGCAGTTCTTC.

This clone was recorded only once. The rearrangement uses TRBV5-5 and TRBJ1-3; unclear D gene. V shed 0 bases and J shed 0 bases, with 10 bases lying between them. This CDR3 has 16 residues. From germline, CDR1 is SGHKS and CDR2 YYEKEE (reference sequence). CDR3 protein: CASSLAPGISGNTIYF. CDR3 nucleotides: TGTGCCAGCAGCTTGGCCCCAGGCATCTCTGGAAACACCATATATTTT.

This chain connects TRBV6-5 to TRBJ2-2; D may be TRBD2 (6 bases). Deletions cut 7 bases from V and 3 bases from J, with 15 bases between. In germline, CDR1 is MNHEY, CDR2 SVGAGI. The CDR3 has 15 amino acids. The CDR3 loop is CASKPPGTYTGELFF. The DNA for the CDR3 is TGTGCCAGCAAGCCACCCGGGACTTACACCGGGGAGCTGTTTTTT.

This sequence joins TRBV28 and TRBJ1-1; perhaps TRBD1 as D (6 bases). V was pared by 6 bases and J by 10 bases, with 18 bases between. Per germline, CDR1 MDHEN and CDR2 SYDVKM. This CDR3 contains 13 residues. The CDR3 reads CASSSPDRLAAFF. CDR3 DNA sequence: TGTGCCAGCAGCTCTCCCGACAGGCTGGCAGCTTTCTTT.

The DNA of the CDR3 is TGTGCCAGCAGGGACAGGGTTCATGGCTACACCTTC. Translated, it gives CASRDRVHGYTF. This chain joins TRBV28 and TRBJ1-2, with TRBD1 identical over 8 bases. This CDR3 contains 12 residues. V trimming: 6 bases; J trimming: 6 bases; junction bases outside the gene matches: 3. The germline CDR1 and CDR2 sequences are MDHEN and SYDVKM.

V and J are TRBV14 and TRBJ2-2; 8 bases are shared with TRBD1. V gave up 1 base and J gave up 2 bases; unmatched junction bases: 9. The CDR3 contains 18 residues. The germline V gene has CDR1 SGHDN and CDR2 FVKESK. CDR3 sequence: CASSQGIGTGGNTGELFF. In DNA, the CDR3 is TGTGCCAGCAGCCAAGGAATCGGGACAGGCGGAAACACCGGGGAGCTGTTTTTT.

The chain employs TRBV11-2 and TRBJ1-2; D perhaps matches TRBD1 (5 bases). The CDR3 length is 12 residues. Germline values: CDR1 SGHAT, CDR2 FQNNGV. V lost 0 bases and J 13 bases, leaving 12 bases between the germline ends. This CDR3 is CASSLDRSGLTF. CDR3 coding DNA: TGTGCCAGCAGCTTAGATCGGTCAGGGCTCACCTTC.

The chain combines TRBV3-1 (or the pseudogene TRBV3-2) with TRBJ1-3; D may be TRBD1 (5 bases). Germline-derived CDR1 and CDR2 are LGHDT and YNNKEL (reference sequence). The V and J ends lost 3 bases and 0 bases respectively, with 15 bases between them. The CDR3 runs 17 residues. CDR3 DNA: TGTGCCAGCAGCCAGGCTAGTGACAGCTCCTCTGGAAACACCATATATTTT. Protein: CASSQASDSSSGNTIYF.

The CDR3 bases are TGTGCCAGTAGTATGGAGCCAGGGTTGGGCAATCAGCCCCAGCATTTT. Encoded protein: CASSMEPGLGNQPQHF. The chain carries TRBV19 and TRBJ1-5, with TRBD1 as a possible D gene (5 bases). The germline CDR1 and CDR2 sequences are LNHDA and SQIVND (reference sequence). V was cut by 3 bases and J by 2 bases, with 14 bases left in between. CDR3 length: 16 residues. Full variable domain (outside the CDR3, taken from reference TRBV19 and TRBJ1-5): DGGITQSPKYLFRKEGQNVTLSCEQNLNHDAMYWYRQDPGQGLRLIYYSQIVNDFQKGDIAEGYSVSREKKESFPLTVTSAQKNPTAFYLCASSMEPGLGNQPQHFGDGTRLSIL.

V usage is TRBV7-9 and J usage is TRBJ2-1, with 15 bases fitting TRBD2. With V trimmed by 4 bases and J by 15 bases, 7 bases remained unmatched. The CDR3 sequence is 14 residues long. CDR1 is SEHNR and CDR2 is FQNEAQ in the germline V gene (reference sequence). The CDR3 loop reads CASSSLWTSGGVFF. The CDR3 nucleotides read TGTGCCAGCAGCTCACTTTGGACTAGCGGGGGGGTGTTCTTC.

This clone has only a few counts. The V call is TRBV7-8, the J call TRBJ2-7; D gene ambiguous. This CDR3 comprises 11 residues. Trimming stripped 4 bases from V and 2 bases from J, with 3 bases between. CDR1 is SGHVS and CDR2 is FQNEAQ in the germline V gene. Here the CDR3 reads CASSSAYEQYF. CDR3 sequence (DNA): TGTGCCAGCAGCTCAGCCTACGAGCAGTACTTC. The complete variable domain, with remaining parts taken from reference TRBV7-8 and TRBJ2-7, reads GAGVSQSPRYKVAKRGQDVALRCDPISGHVSLFWYQQALGQGPEFLTYFQNEAQLDKSGLPSDRFFAERPEGSVSTLKIQRTQQEDSAVYLCASSSAYEQYFGPGTRLTVT.

V and J are TRBV3-1 (or the pseudogene TRBV3-2) and TRBJ1-3; tentative D call: TRBD1 (6 bases). The CDR3 extends over 16 amino acids. V was shortened by 0 bases and J by 1 base, with 10 bases between the two germline ends. Per germline, CDR1 LGHDT and CDR2 YNNKEL (reference sequence). CDR3 protein: CASSQDWDKSGNTIYF. As DNA, the CDR3 is TGTGCCAGCAGCCAAGATTGGGACAAGTCTGGAAACACCATATATTTT.

This chain connects TRBV18 to TRBJ2-3, with 8 bases aligning to TRBD1. V was clipped by 6 bases and J by 0 bases; unmatched bases: 8. The CDR3 runs to 16 residues. CDR1 is KGHSH and CDR2 is LQKENI in the germline V gene. Here the CDR3 reads CASSHRGQGSTDTQYF. CDR3 nucleotides: TGTGCCAGCTCGCACCGCGGACAGGGCAGCACAGATACGCAGTATTTT.

This rearrangement joins TRBV3-1 (or the pseudogene TRBV3-2) to TRBJ1-1; 10 nucleotides agree with TRBD1. The CDR3 loop spans 15 amino acids. Germline-derived CDR1 and CDR2 are LGHDT and YNNKEL (reference sequence). V dropped 4 bases and J dropped 5; count of bases not matched to a gene: 7. Here the CDR3 DNA reads TGTGCCAGCAGCCTTAGAGGGACAGGGGATACTGAAGCTTTCTTT. Encoded protein: CASSLRGTGDTEAFF.

V usage is TRBV10-3 and J usage is TRBJ1-2, with TRBD1 matching over 10 bases. With V trimmed by 6 bases and J by 3 bases, 4 bases remained unmatched. The V gene's germline CDR1 is ENHRY and CDR2 SYGVKD. CDR3 length: 14 residues. CDR3 sequence reads: CAIRTGGDHYGYTF. The CDR3 DNA reads TGTGCCATCAGGACAGGGGGCGATCACTATGGCTACACCTTC.

This clone came up once. The CDR3 is CASSSLGGGDTEAFF. CDR3 DNA: TGTGCCAGCAGCTCCCTGGGAGGGGGGGATACTGAAGCTTTCTTT. The chain employs TRBV11-2 and TRBJ1-1; maybe TRBD1 (6 bases). V dropped 4 bases and J dropped 5 bases, with 17 bases sitting between them. Germline CDR1 and CDR2: SGHAT and FQNNGV. The CDR3 contains 15 residues. Looking up the rest from reference TRBV11-2 and TRBJ1-1 gives the full variable domain: EAGVAQSPRYKIIEKRQSVAFWCNPISGHATLYWYQQILGQGPKLLIQFQNNGVVDDSQLPKDRFSAERLKGVDSTLKIQPAKLEDSAVYLCASSSLGGGDTEAFFGQGTRLTVV.

The chain recombines TRBV6-1 with TRBJ1-5; D gene unclear. Trimming pared 1 base from V and 7 bases from J, leaving 11 bases between. The CDR3 runs 14 residues. Germline V gene sequence: CDR1 MNHNS, CDR2 SASEGT. Here the CDR3 DNA reads TGTGCCAGCAGTGAAGACTGGTTAAGACAGCCCCAGCATTTT. This translates into CASSEDWLRQPQHF.

CDR3 sequence (DNA): TGTGCCAGCAGCCGGCGGACAGAAGAGACCCAGTACTTC. Its protein product is CASSRRTEETQYF. J is TRBJ2-5 and V is TRBV6-5; tentatively, D is TRBD1 (6 bases). Trimming took off 6 bases at V and 3 bases at J, with 11 bases between the two ends. Per germline, CDR1 MNHEY and CDR2 SVGAGI. The CDR3 length is 13 residues.

The chain is built from TRBV19 and TRBJ2-1; 9 bases agree with TRBD2. The V gene end was trimmed by 9 bases and the J gene end by 6 bases; junction bases not matched to a gene: 12. The length of the CDR3 is 15 residues. Germline CDR1 reads LNHDA; CDR2 reads SQIVND (reference sequence). The CDR3 reads CASLGPSGATNEQFF. The CDR3 DNA follows: TGTGCCAGCTTAGGCCCTAGCGGGGCCACCAATGAGCAGTTCTTC.

The rearrangement joins TRBV23-1 to TRBJ2-4; TRBD1 matches 11 bases. TRBV23-1 is designated an ORF whose function remains uncertain. The CDR3 has 17 amino acids. V was pared by 0 bases and J by 4 bases, with 5 bases of the junction left unmatched. The CDR3 coding sequence is TGCGCCAGCAGTCAATCAACGGACAGGGGGCCAAAAAACATTCAGTACTTC. Translating it yields CASSQSTDRGPKNIQYF.

V gene TRBV18 combines with J gene TRBJ2-2; 10 bases align to TRBD1. With V trimmed by 3 bases and J by 6 bases, 1 base remained unmatched. Germline V gives CDR1 KGHSH, CDR2 LQKENI. There are 14 residues in the CDR3. This chain's CDR3 is CASSPGQGAGELFF. CDR3 sequence (DNA): TGTGCCAGCTCACCCGGACAGGGGGCCGGGGAGCTGTTTTTT.